A selection of T cell receptor beta chains follows, all from one sample in a study of CD8 T cells in ankylosing spondylitis. TCRdb redid the calling of the 5' RACE reads with MiXCR, one entry per CDR3 protein. The data contain about 160,000 distinct CDR3 sequences, around two fifths of them singletons. The source material was synovial fluid, either unsorted or a sorted T cell fraction (not recorded which). The receptors stem from a male donor with ankylosing spondylitis. CDR3s include the opening cysteine and the closing phenylalanine or tryptophan. The D gene is left open where the match is weak. Size is omitted from some rows. Given values are once, few, many or a class for expanded clones.

D gene	V gene	J gene	clone size	CDR3 DNA	CDR3 protein
.	TRBV7-9	TRBJ1-3	.	TGTGCCAGCAGCGCCCCTGGGGTGGATGGAAACACCATATATTTT	CASSAPGVDGNTIYF
.	TRBV13	TRBJ2-5	.	TGTGCCAGCAGCTACCTATTTCACCCTCCCCTGGAGGGCTCGGAGACCCAGTACTTC	CASSYLFHPPLEGSETQYF
.	TRBV27	TRBJ1-6	few	TGTGCCAGCAGTTTATATGGGATCTTTTATAATTCACCCCTCCACTTT	CASSLYGIFYNSPLHF
.	TRBV21-1	TRBJ2-2	few	TGTGCCAGCAGCAAAGCGCTGGACACCGGGGAGCTGTTTTTT	CASSKALDTGELFF
.	TRBV20-1	TRBJ1-6	few	TGCAGTTACCTAGGCGGGGGCCCTACGGGGAATTCACCCCTCCACTTT	CSYLGGGPTGNSPLHF
TRBD2	TRBV7-8	TRBJ2-1	large	TGTGCCAGCAGCTTACAGCGGGGGGGCCGGAATGAGCAGTTCTTC	CASSLQRGGRNEQFF
TRBD2	TRBV29-1	TRBJ2-3	.	TGCAGCGTTTTATCGGGACTAGCGGCTAGCACAGATACGCAGTATTTT	CSVLSGLAASTDTQYF
.	TRBV5-1	TRBJ2-2	.	TGCGCCAGCAGTTTAGGACCCCAGAACACCGGGGAGCTGTTTTTT	CASSLGPQNTGELFF
TRBD2	TRBV7-8	TRBJ2-3	.	TGTGCCAGCAGCCCTGGACTAGCGGGATTGGCCCCAGATACGCAGTATTTT	CASSPGLAGLAPDTQYF
TRBD1	TRBV7-3	TRBJ2-7	.	TGTGCCAGCAGCTCCCTCCCTGGGGGACAGCTACTCTACGAGCAGTACTTC	CASSSLPGGQLLYEQYF
.	TRBV29-1	TRBJ2-7	.	TGCAGCGTTGAAGGGTATGAGGCAGGGTTGATCTACGAGCAGTACTTC	CSVEGYEAGLIYEQYF
TRBD2	TRBV7-9	TRBJ2-7	.	TGTGCCAGCAACCAGCTTCTAGCGGCGAGCTACGAGCAGTACTTC	CASNQLLAASYEQYF
.	TRBV12-3/TRBV12-4	TRBJ1-2	few	TGTGCCAGCAGTTCAATATCAGGCTACACCTTC	CASSSISGYTF
.	TRBV27	TRBJ2-2	.	TGTGCCAGCAGTTTACTAGCCGCCGGGGAGCTGTTTTTT	CASSLLAAGELFF
.	TRBV7-9	TRBJ2-6	.	TGTGCCAGCAGCTTAGCCAGGGGCAGGTCTGGGGCCAACGTCCTGACTTTC	CASSLARGRSGANVLTF
.	TRBV12-3/TRBV12-4	TRBJ2-3	few	TGTGCCAGCAGCCTCCGGCTGTCAGATACGCAGTATTTT	CASSLRLSDTQYF
.	TRBV28	TRBJ2-7	.	TGTGCCAGCAGACCGGGAGATTCCTACGAGCAGTACTTC	CASRPGDSYEQYF
.	TRBV5-5	TRBJ2-7	.	TGTGCCAGCAGCCACCCTGGCGTGCCTCTGGGGTACGAGCAGTACTTC	CASSHPGVPLGYEQYF
TRBD2	TRBV6-2/TRBV6-3	TRBJ2-3	many	TGTGCCAGCAGTTCTCCAGCGGGAGAGGGGACAGATACGCAGTATTTT	CASSSPAGEGTDTQYF
TRBD2	TRBV29-1	TRBJ2-2	.	TGCAGCGTTGTCCGGGGGGCCGGGGAGCTGTTTTTT	CSVVRGAGELFF
.	TRBV12-3/TRBV12-4	TRBJ1-1	few	TGTGCCAGCAGTAGACAGGTCACTGAAGCTTTCTTT	CASSRQVTEAFF
.	TRBV29-1	TRBJ1-4	few	TGCAGCGGCAGGGTCTGGCCGAATGAAAAACTGTTTTTT	CSGRVWPNEKLFF
.	TRBV6-5	TRBJ2-3	few	TGTGCCAGCAGTTACTCCCGGACTTTCTACTTCGATACGCAGTATTTT	CASSYSRTFYFDTQYF
.	TRBV19	TRBJ2-1	few	TGTGCCAGTAGTCCAAGGAGCGGGCATTACAATGAGCAGTTCTTC	CASSPRSGHYNEQFF
TRBD2	TRBV6-4	TRBJ2-2	.	TGTGCCAGCGGTTCTAGCGGGGGATCGGCCGGGGAGCTGTTTTTT	CASGSSGGSAGELFF
.	TRBV6-2/TRBV6-3	TRBJ1-1	.	TGTGCCGCCGCGGAAGGGGAGTTCGCTGAAGCTTTCTTT	CAAAEGEFAEAFF
.	TRBV27	TRBJ2-5	few	TGTGCCAGCAGTTTTGTCGCACCCCCAGGCCCCCAAGAGACCCAGTACTTC	CASSFVAPPGPQETQYF
.	TRBV25-1	TRBJ2-2	.	TGTGCCAGCAGTGAATTGGACAGTGACACCGGGGAGCTGTTTTTT	CASSELDSDTGELFF
TRBD2	TRBV11-3	TRBJ2-3	many	TGTGCCAGCAGCCAGGGCGGACTAGCGGGTCACACAGATACGCAGTATTTT	CASSQGGLAGHTDTQYF
TRBD2	TRBV6-1	TRBJ2-3	.	TGTGCCAGCAGCCGTAGCGGGGGAGGAAGCGATACGCAGTATTTT	CASSRSGGGSDTQYF
.	TRBV7-8	TRBJ2-7	.	TGTGCCAGCAGTGAGATGGACTCCTACGAGCAGTACTTC	CASSEMDSYEQYF
TRBD2	TRBV7-9	TRBJ2-1	medium-sized	TGTGCCAGCAGCTTAGCGGGAGGGCCGAATGAGCAGTTCTTC	CASSLAGGPNEQFF
TRBD1	TRBV7-2	TRBJ1-2	.	TGTGCCAGCAGCCCTAGACAGGGGCTTCTTTATGGCTACACCTTC	CASSPRQGLLYGYTF
.	TRBV12-5	TRBJ2-1	few	TGTGCTAGTGGTTTGGCCCACAGGCCATTAAATGAGCAGTTCTTC	CASGLAHRPLNEQFF
.	TRBV27	TRBJ2-7	many	TGTGCCAGCAGTCCACCGACTAATACCTACGAGCAGTACTTC	CASSPPTNTYEQYF
.	TRBV5-1	TRBJ1-4	few	TGCGCCAGCAGCCCGGATTGGGACGAAAAACTGTTTTTT	CASSPDWDEKLFF
TRBD2	TRBV20-1	TRBJ2-4	.	TGCAGTGCTAGAGAGCTCCGGGGGGGGCGATGGGACATTCAGTACTTC	CSARELRGGRWDIQYF
TRBD1	TRBV15	TRBJ1-4	.	TGTGCCACCAGCAGCACATCCGGGACAGGGAATGAAAAACTGTTTTTT	CATSSTSGTGNEKLFF
TRBD1	TRBV6-1	TRBJ1-5	few	TGTGCCAGCAGTGCCCACTCAGAGGGGGCACAGCCCCAGCATTTT	CASSAHSEGAQPQHF
TRBD1	TRBV24-1	TRBJ2-3	.	TGTGCCACCAGTGATTTCGACAGGGGAACAGATACGCAGTATTTT	CATSDFDRGTDTQYF
.	TRBV7-9	TRBJ2-1	.	TGTGCCAGCAGCTTTTTGGAGTACGAGCAGTTCTTC	CASSFLEYEQFF
TRBD1	TRBV3-1	TRBJ2-2	.	TGTGCCAGCAGCCCTGGACAGGACGGGTGGGCCGGGGAGCTGTTTTTT	CASSPGQDGWAGELFF
TRBD2	TRBV7-2	TRBJ2-5	.	TGTGCCAGCAGCACGGGACTAGCGGGAGGAGGAGAGACCCAGTACTTC	CASSTGLAGGGETQYF
.	TRBV5-1	TRBJ1-2	few	TGCGCCAGCAGCAGGCGCCTAAACTATGGCTACACCTTC	CASSRRLNYGYTF
.	TRBV7-3	TRBJ2-2	.	TGTGCCAGCAGCTTTATGAACACCGGGGAGCTGTTTTTT	CASSFMNTGELFF
.	TRBV4-3	TRBJ1-2	.	TGCGCCAGCAGCCAAGTCACCGTCCGAGGGGACTCGGGGAGCAACACCTTC	CASSQVTVRGDSGSNTF
.	TRBV11-3	TRBJ2-1	.	TGTGCCAGCAGCGAAACGGCCCTTCCGAGGTTCTTC	CASSETALPRFF
.	TRBV7-9	TRBJ2-7	.	TGTGCCAGCAGCTTTCCTCCCAGTACCTACGAGCAGTACTTC	CASSFPPSTYEQYF
.	TRBV29-1	TRBJ2-1	.	TGCAGCGTTGAAGGAAATACCAACAATGAGCAGTTCTTC	CSVEGNTNNEQFF
.	TRBV11-2	TRBJ1-1	few	TGTGCCAGCACCCCGTTAAAGGGGCACCGGACTGAAGCTTTCTTT	CASTPLKGHRTEAFF
.	TRBV28	TRBJ1-1	.	TGTGCCAGCACCACTTGGGGGCAGGGGAACACTGAAGCTTTCTTT	CASTTWGQGNTEAFF
.	TRBV5-1	TRBJ2-2	.	TGCGCCAGCAGTTTTCTGGTCGGATGGGACACCGGGGAGCTGTTTTTT	CASSFLVGWDTGELFF